This T cell receptor (beta chain) was sequenced in a study of cytomegalovirus exposure and HLA in healthy donors. Study-level points and caveats: A later analysis linked a missense variant in DCLRE1C to the trimming of TCR beta V and J genes.

The PCR ran on 60 Vbeta and 13 Jbeta primers. TCRdb's table, derived via immunoSEQ multiplex PCR, lists solely in-frame clones and lacks some. The sample records 200,000 to 250,000 clones, 55% to 75% being singletons. Trimming took 4 bases from V and 3 from J, leaving 15 bases between them. The CDR3 consists of 15 residues. Germline V gene sequence: CDR1 SEHNR, CDR2 FQNEAQ (reference sequence). Worth noting for this clone: Antigen unknown.

The source of this sequence is a man in his forties in good health and CMV-seropositive. Sequences were obtained from PBMCs. The chain combines TRBV7-9 with TRBJ1-1, with a tentative D call TRBD1 (5 bases). CDR3 bases: TGTGCCAGCAGCTCCAACAGGAGGGCGTACACTGAAGCTTTCTTT. Residues: CASSSNRRAYTEAFF.